These T cell receptor beta chains were read from a single sample in a study of CXCR3-negative and CXCR3-positive naive CD8 T cells. From its re-call of the 5' RACE reads, TCRdb lists each CDR3 protein once, without DNA. Its listing shows 69,000 or so distinct CDR3 sequences. Sample: naive CXCR3- CD8+ T cells from blood. The source is a human donor in good health. Some clones in this sample may be carry-over from other donors' samples. Each CDR3 is given with its conserved first and last residue. Fields, in order: J gene, CDR3 length, V gene, CDR3 protein.

TRBJ1-4,14,TRBV7-2,CATHPELKGEKLFF
TRBJ2-7,13,TRBV29-1,CSVVGQGAREQYF
TRBJ2-7,16,TRBV4-3,CASSQDETGSSYEQYF
TRBJ2-7,11,TRBV2,CASSEAYEQYF
TRBJ1-1,18,TRBV29-1,CSVEDLESLLGGNTEAFF
TRBJ2-7,15,TRBV5-1,CASSLGDIGYYEQYF
TRBJ2-2,13,TRBV7-9,CASSFIETGELFF
TRBJ2-7,15,TRBV5-1,CASSLTSGDLYEQYF
TRBJ1-2,15,TRBV4-1,CASTIEYREVYGYTF
TRBJ2-3,16,TRBV27,CASSLGSYRGTDTQYF
TRBJ2-2,17,TRBV19,CASSIGGGNIITGELFF
TRBJ2-5,15,TRBV27,CASSTGTGGIETQYF
TRBJ2-1,14,TRBV4-3,CASSQDRVGNEQFF
TRBJ1-1,14,TRBV27,CASSRGPHGGEAFF
TRBJ1-1,11,TRBV30,CAWALGTEAFF
TRBJ2-3,16,TRBV28,CASSFSDRGPPDTQYF
TRBJ2-1,16,TRBV14,CASSHGPGQGMDEQFF
TRBJ1-1,18,TRBV2,CASSEVFGQGATRDEAFF
TRBJ2-7,16,TRBV4-2,CASSQGRWTGVHEQYF
TRBJ1-4,20,TRBV12-5,CASGLVLGTGPPATNEKLFF
TRBJ1-2,14,TRBV29-1,CSVEGGDREYGYTF
TRBJ1-1,12,TRBV25-1,CASSAPFAEAFF
TRBJ2-1,16,TRBV13,CASARRREDLYNEQFF
TRBJ2-5,14,TRBV7-2,CASSFLDGQETQYF
TRBJ2-4,16,TRBV28,CASSFWGDLAKNIQYF
TRBJ2-6,16,TRBV7-8,CASSYAGSARANVLTF
TRBJ2-1,13,TRBV4-1,CASSQEFQDEQFF
TRBJ2-5,13,TRBV12-3/TRBV12-4,CASRETLQETQYF
TRBJ2-1,14,TRBV2,CASGTGTRYNEQFF
TRBJ2-5,14,TRBV6-6,CASSYSRGLETQYF
TRBJ1-3,12,TRBV29-1,CSVEGWGNTIYF
TRBJ2-7,18,TRBV28,CASSLPTLGSSGRYEQYF